The present TCR beta chain was sequenced within a study of T-cell reconstitution after alpha-beta-depleted transplantation in children. The CDR3 totals 16 residues. V lost 6 bases, J lost 2 bases, and 23 bases lay in between. Germline V gene lookup returns CDR1 DFQATT and CDR2 SNEGSKA (reference sequence). Preparation of the TCRbeta library was carried out with unique molecular identifiers. TCRdb re-called the PCR reads with MiXCR, one entry per CDR3 protein. Found here are around 600,000 distinct CDR3 sequences, 16% of them singletons; the top ten hold about 1.1%. The chain couples TRBV20-1 to TRBJ2-7; D call uncertain. This receptor was taken from a human donor who donated a stem cell graft to a child with acute myeloid leukemia. Source: PBMCs from the stem cell graft donor, taken from the stem cell graft. The CDR3 reads CSALAPRKFRPYEQYV. CDR3 bases: TGCAGTGCCTTGGCCCCTCGTAAATTTCGCCCCTACGAGCAGTACGTC.